What follows are 2 T cell receptor beta chains derived from one specimen sequenced in a study of cytomegalovirus exposure and HLA in healthy donors. The PCR had 60 Vbeta and 13 Jbeta primers. TCRdb's table, derived via immunoSEQ multiplex PCR, lists solely in-frame clones and lacks some. The table records fewer than 85,000 clones, 72% of them present only once. Specimen: PBMCs. The receptors were gathered from a man aged 55 to 70 in good health and CMV-seropositive.

The table lists this clone with a few counts. The chain employs TRBV7-2 and TRBJ2-7; the D is unclear. Trimming removed 6 bases from V and 7 bases from J, with 13 bases in between. CDR1 is SGHTA, CDR2 FQGNSA, per germline. The CDR3 totals 12 residues. The CDR3 loop is CASSSGGREQYF. CDR3 bases: TGTGCCAGCAGTTCCGGTGGTCGGGAGCAGTACTTC.

This chain connects TRBV5-1 to TRBJ2-2; the match to TRBD2 covers 7 bases. The germline V gene encodes CDR1 SGHRS and CDR2 YFSETQ. The junction had 7 bases not matched to a gene; V was cut back by 3 bases and J by 5 bases. This CDR3 spans 15 amino acids. CDR3 coding DNA: TGCGCCAGCAGCTCGTACCGGGGGGATACCGGGGAGCTGTTTTTT. Protein product: CASSSYRGDTGELFF.